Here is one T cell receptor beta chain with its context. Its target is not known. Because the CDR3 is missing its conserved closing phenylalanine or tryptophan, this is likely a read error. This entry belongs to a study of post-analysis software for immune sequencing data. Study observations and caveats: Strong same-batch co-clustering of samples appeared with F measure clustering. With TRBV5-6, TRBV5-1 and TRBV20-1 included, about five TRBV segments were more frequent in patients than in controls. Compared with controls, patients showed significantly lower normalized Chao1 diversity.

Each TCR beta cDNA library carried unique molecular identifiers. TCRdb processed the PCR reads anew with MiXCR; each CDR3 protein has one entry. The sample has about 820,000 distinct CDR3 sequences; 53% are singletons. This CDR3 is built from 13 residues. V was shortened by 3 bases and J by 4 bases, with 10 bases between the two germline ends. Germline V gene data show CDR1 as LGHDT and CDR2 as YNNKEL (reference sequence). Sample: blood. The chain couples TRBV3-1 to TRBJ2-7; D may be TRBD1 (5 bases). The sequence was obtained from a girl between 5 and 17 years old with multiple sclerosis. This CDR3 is CASSQPGSYEQYC. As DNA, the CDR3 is TGTGCCAGCAGCCAGCCAGGGTCGTACGAGCAGTACTGC.